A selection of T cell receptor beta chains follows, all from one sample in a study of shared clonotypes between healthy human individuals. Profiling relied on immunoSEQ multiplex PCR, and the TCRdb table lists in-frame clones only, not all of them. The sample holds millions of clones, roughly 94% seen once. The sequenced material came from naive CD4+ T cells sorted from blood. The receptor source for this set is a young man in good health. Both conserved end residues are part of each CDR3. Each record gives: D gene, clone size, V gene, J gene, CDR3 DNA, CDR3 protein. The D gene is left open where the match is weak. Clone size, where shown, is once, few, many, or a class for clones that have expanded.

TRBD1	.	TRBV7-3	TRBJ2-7	TGTGCCAGCAGCTTAGGACAGGGGGTTGACGAGCAGTACTTC	CASSLGQGVDEQYF
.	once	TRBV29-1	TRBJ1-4	TGCAGCGCCCAGGACAGTTCCCACGAAAAACTGTTTTTT	CSAQDSSHEKLFF
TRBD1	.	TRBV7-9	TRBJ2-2	TGTGCCAGCAGCTTGACAGGGCCCGGGGAGCTGTTTTTT	CASSLTGPGELFF
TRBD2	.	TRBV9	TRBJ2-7	TGTGCCAGCAGCGCCAGACTAGCATCCTACGAGCAGTACTTC	CASSARLASYEQYF
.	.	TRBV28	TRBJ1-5	TGTGCCAGCACCGAGGGGGGAAAACAGGGTTTACGGCCCCAGCATTTT	CASTEGGKQGLRPQHF
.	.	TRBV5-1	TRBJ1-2	TGCGCCAGCAGCCTAGGAGAGACCAGTCTTAACTATGGCTACACCTTC	CASSLGETSLNYGYTF
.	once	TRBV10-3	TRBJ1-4	TGTGCCATCAGTGCGGTGGCCAGCCTGGAAAAACTGTTTTTT	CAISAVASLEKLFF
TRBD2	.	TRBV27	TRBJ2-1	TGTGCCAGCAGTTCCCTGGGACTAGCGGTCCTCAATGAGCAGTTCTTC	CASSSLGLAVLNEQFF
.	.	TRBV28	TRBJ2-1	TGTGCCAGCACCTTACAACAGACCAATGAGCAGTTCTTC	CASTLQQTNEQFF
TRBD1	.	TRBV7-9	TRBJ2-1	TGTGCCAGCAGCGCGGACAGGGTGGAATCCTACAATGAGCAGTTCTTC	CASSADRVESYNEQFF
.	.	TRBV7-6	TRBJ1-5	TGTGCCAGCAACCCGGAGTGGAGAGGCAATCAGCCCCAGCATTTT	CASNPEWRGNQPQHF
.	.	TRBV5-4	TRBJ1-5	TGTGCCAGCAGATTATTGACGCAACAGGGTTCTAGCAATCAGCCCCAGCATTTT	CASRLLTQQGSSNQPQHF
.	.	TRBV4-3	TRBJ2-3	TGCGCCAGCAGCCAAGAAGCTCAGGGTAGGGGCGATACGCAGTATTTT	CASSQEAQGRGDTQYF
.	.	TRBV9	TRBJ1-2	TGTGCCAGCAGCGATCCTAACTATGGCTACACCTTC	CASSDPNYGYTF
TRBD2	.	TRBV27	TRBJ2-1	TGTGCCAGCAGTTTATCGGCCAGGCTAGCGGGAGATAATGAGCAGTTCTTC	CASSLSARLAGDNEQFF
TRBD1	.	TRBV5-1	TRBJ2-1	TGCGCCAGCAGGGTAACAGGGGGCTCCTACAATGAGCAGTTCTTC	CASRVTGGSYNEQFF
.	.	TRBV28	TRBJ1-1	TGTGCCAGCAGCATGTCAGGGACTGAAGCTTTCTTT	CASSMSGTEAFF
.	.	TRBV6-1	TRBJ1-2	TGTGCCAGCAGTGAGGGCAGCTATGGCTACACCTTC	CASSEGSYGYTF
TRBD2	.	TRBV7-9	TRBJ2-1	TGTGCCAGCAGCTTAGATGGCGGGAGGGCCTACAATGAGCAGTTCTTC	CASSLDGGRAYNEQFF
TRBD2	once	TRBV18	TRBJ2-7	TGTGCCAGCTCACGACTAGCGGGAGACTCCTACGAGCAGTACTTC	CASSRLAGDSYEQYF
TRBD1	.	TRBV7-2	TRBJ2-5	TGTGCCAGCAGCCCCGGACAGGGGTTACGGGAGACCCAGTACTTC	CASSPGQGLRETQYF
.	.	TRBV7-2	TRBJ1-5	TGTGCCAGCAGCATAGATGGCAATCAGCCCCAGCATTTT	CASSIDGNQPQHF
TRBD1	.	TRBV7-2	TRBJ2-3	TGTGCCAGCAGCTTAGTCGGACAGGGGAGCACAGATACGCAGTATTTT	CASSLVGQGSTDTQYF
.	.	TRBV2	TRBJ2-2	TGTGCCAGCAGTTGGCTCGGCACCGGGGAGCTGTTTTTT	CASSWLGTGELFF
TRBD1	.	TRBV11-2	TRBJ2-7	TGTGCCAGCAGCTGGGACAGGGGGGGCGAGCAGTACTTC	CASSWDRGGEQYF
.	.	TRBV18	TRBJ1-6	TGTGCCAGCTCACCAAACGGAAATTCACCCCTCCACTTT	CASSPNGNSPLHF
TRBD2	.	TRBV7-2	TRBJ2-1	TGTGCCAGCAGCCAATCGACCGGGACTAGAGCCTACAATGAGCAGTTCTTC	CASSQSTGTRAYNEQFF
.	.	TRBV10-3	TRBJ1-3	TGTGCCATCACCGAAGGAAACACCATATATTTT	CAITEGNTIYF
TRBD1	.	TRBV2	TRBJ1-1	TGTGCCAGCGGGGGGACAGACGCTTTACGTGGGAACACTGAAGCTTTCTTT	CASGGTDALRGNTEAFF
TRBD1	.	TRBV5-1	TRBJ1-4	TGCGCCAGCAAACCAGGGGGACAGACGATTGCAACTAATGAAAAACTGTTTTTT	CASKPGGQTIATNEKLFF
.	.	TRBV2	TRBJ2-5	TGTGCCAGCAGAACAGAGACCCAGTACTTC	CASRTETQYF
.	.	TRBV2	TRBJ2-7	TGTGCCAGCAGTGGTTTGTACGAGCAGTACTTC	CASSGLYEQYF
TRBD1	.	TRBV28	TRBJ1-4	TGTGCCAGCAGTGACCTGCAGGGGGCGACTAATGAAAAACTGTTTTTT	CASSDLQGATNEKLFF